This T cell receptor beta chain was captured in a study of Tregs in tolerant kidney transplant recipients. Broader study findings: Validation in larger populations is needed because few patients were studied. For some patients, primers changed over time, blocking nucleotide-level comparison.

Profiled with immunoSEQ multiplex PCR; TCRdb holds only in-frame clones, not every one. The table lists about 73,000 clones, approximately 90% of them singletons, with 0.34% in the top ten. Trimming removed 9 bases from V and 4 bases from J, with 10 bases in between. The CDR3 is 12 amino acids. Per the germline V gene, CDR1 is SNHLY and CDR2 is FYNNEI. Thawed PBMCs were rested overnight at 37°C with around 200 IU/ml IL-2 before regulatory T cell sorting. On this clone itself: Antigen unknown.

The clonotype was recovered from a human donor who received a combined kidney and bone marrow transplant. The chain is built from TRBV2 and TRBJ2-1; D call uncertain. Sequencing was performed on Tregs from blood, taken before the transplant. In DNA form, the CDR3 reads TGTGCCAGTAGTCGCGGATACAATGAGCAGTTCTTC. This gives the protein CASSRGYNEQFF.